The next 13 T cell receptor beta chains were all read from a single sample in a study of regulatory T cells in long-lasting Graves disease listed by TCRdb under 2021. This sample's time point label indicates: newly diagnosed GD, antithyroid drugs for less than 3 months. RNA was extracted from PBMCs in TRIzol for both TCR sequencing and RNA sequencing. The protocol used for the library was multiplex PCR. The sample was run on an Illumina HiSeq 4000. CDR3 regions were amplified by Arm-PCR with iRepertoire HTBI primers to construct TCR beta libraries. TCRdb redid the processing of the public reads, applying fastp at Q25 and MiXCR, and retained in-frame beta chains. Identical CDR3 protein sequences are pooled into one entry, listed with their most common genes and DNA. A total of some 400,000 distinct CDR3 sequences appear in this sample, 15% of them only once. In total, the top ten clones hold 16% of the sample.

The same sample was also studied in work on T cells in Graves' hyperthyroidism and ophthalmopathy.

This sample comprised peripheral blood mononuclear cells (PBMCs), obtained at new diagnosis, from a patient treated with antithyroid drugs. Receptors originate from a young woman with Graves disease. Donor details come from another sample of the same person, matched by shared clones.

As for this clonotype: A much larger clone is a single base away; this may be a read error. V gene TRBV19 combines with J gene TRBJ2-7, with 11 bases fitting TRBD2. Germline values: CDR1 LNHDA, CDR2 SQIVND (reference sequence). Trimming took 5 bases from V and 3 from J; bases not matched to a gene: 3. The CDR3 spans 14 residues. The DNA for the CDR3 is TGTGCCAGTAGTGCGGGACTAGCGGTCTACGAGCAGTACTTC. It specifies CASSAGLAVYEQYF.

The chain couples TRBV9 to TRBJ1-2, with 9 bases identical to TRBD1. Germline values: CDR1 SGDLS, CDR2 YYNGEE. CDR3 size: 15 residues. J was trimmed by 6 bases and V by 4 bases; bases with no gene match: 10. DNA for the CDR3: TGTGCCAGCAGCACATCGGGACAGGGACACAATGGCTACACCTTC. This codes for CASSTSGQGHNGYTF.

This clonotype appeared many times. V usage is TRBV28 and J usage is TRBJ2-7; 9 positions match TRBD1. This CDR3 has 15 residues. Germline values: CDR1 MDHEN, CDR2 SYDVKM. Trimming took 2 bases from V and 2 from J; bases not matched to a gene: 4. The CDR3 here is CASSLGGQGTYEQYF. As DNA, the CDR3 is TGTGCCAGCAGTTTAGGTGGACAGGGGACCTACGAGCAGTACTTC.

V usage is TRBV7-3 and J usage is TRBJ2-5, with a weak D call TRBD1 (5 bases). This CDR3 has 13 residues. The V end was cut by 3 bases, the J end by 11 bases, with 16 bases between. Germline CDR1 SGHTA, CDR2 FQGTGA. CDR3 DNA sequence: TGTGCCAGCAGCTTCGGTCAGGGCAATGAGCAGTACTTC. This translates into CASSFGQGNEQYF.

This clonotype was counted a single time. V and J are TRBV19 and TRBJ1-3, with D possibly matching TRBD1 (6 bases). Germline loops: CDR1 LNHDA, CDR2 SQIVND (reference sequence). The ends were cut back, 6 bases at V and 1 base at J, with 16 bases in the middle. This CDR3 is 16 amino acids long. In nucleotides, the CDR3 is TGTGCCAGTAGAACCTCCGGACAGTTTTCTGGAAACACCATATATTTT. As protein: CASRTSGQFSGNTIYF.

This clonotype was seen ten or more times. J is TRBJ2-7 and V is TRBV6-2 or TRBV6-3; TRBD1 aligns across 8 bases. This CDR3 region has 14 residues. The germline gives CDR1 MNHEY, CDR2 SVGEGT. Trimming at V came to 6 bases and at J to 3 bases, leaving 7 bases not matched to a gene. CDR3 nucleotides: TGTGCCAGCAGACTCCGGGACAGGCGCTACGAGCAGTACTTC. Translated: CASRLRDRRYEQYF.

This chain uses TRBV2 with TRBJ2-7; D remains unclear. Germline V gives CDR1 SNHLY, CDR2 FYNNEI. The length of the CDR3 is 12 residues. Trimming removed 4 bases at V and 7 bases at J, with 11 bases between. The CDR3 loop is CASSVADSEQYF. The CDR3 coding sequence is TGTGCCAGCAGTGTTGCCGACTCAGAGCAGTACTTC.

This rearrangement joins TRBV9 to TRBJ2-1, with a weak D call TRBD2 (5 bases). The CDR3 is made up of 12 amino acids. Trimming removed 4 bases from V and 7 bases from J, with 9 bases in between. The germline V gene has CDR1 SGDLS and CDR2 YYNGEE. The CDR3 is CASSLANNEQFF. CDR3 nucleotides: TGTGCCAGCAGCTTAGCGAATAATGAGCAGTTCTTC.

Many counts were recorded for this clonotype. The chain couples TRBV20-1 to TRBJ2-3; D unresolved. V gave up 0 bases and J gave up 1 base, with 11 bases separating them. Germline-derived CDR1 and CDR2 are DFQATT and SNEGSKA (reference sequence). This CDR3 region has 15 residues. The CDR3 DNA follows: TGCAGTGCTAGAGAGTACCTGCGTGGCACAGATACGCAGTATTTT. This codes for CSAREYLRGTDTQYF.

This clonotype was counted at least ten times. The rearrangement links TRBV5-1 to TRBJ2-7; no clear D gene. Trimming shortened V by 2 bases and J by 2 bases, and 17 bases separated the two germline ends. The CDR3 extends over 16 amino acids. Looked up from germline, CDR1 is SGHRS and CDR2 is YFSETQ. CDR3 in amino acids: CASSFGQVAGAYEQYF. The CDR3 DNA follows: TGCGCCAGCAGCTTCGGCCAGGTCGCCGGAGCCTACGAGCAGTACTTC.

This clonotype was counted only a few times. The V and J genes are TRBV29-1 and TRBJ1-1; perhaps TRBD1 as D (6 bases). The CDR3 is 15 residues long. Germline V gene sequence: CDR1 SQVTM, CDR2 ANQGSEA. Trimming removed 6 bases from V and 1 base from J, with 18 bases in between. The CDR3 DNA sequence: TGCAGCGTCCCGAGGGGGGGTCTGCGGAACACTGAAGCTTTCTTT. Protein: CSVPRGGLRNTEAFF.

This clonotype occurred many times. The CDR3 region is CSVPRMGGHGYTF. CDR3 sequence (DNA): TGCAGCGTACCTCGGATGGGCGGTCATGGCTACACCTTC. V and J are TRBV29-1 and TRBJ1-2; D not certain. From germline, CDR1 is SQVTM and CDR2 ANQGSEA. V was shortened by 6 bases and J by 6 bases, with 17 bases between the two germline ends. CDR3 length equals 13 residues.

In this sample, this clonotype turned up once. The chain uses TRBV7-9 and TRBJ2-7; 7 nucleotides match TRBD1. Germline V gene data show CDR1 as SEHNR and CDR2 as FQNEAQ (reference sequence). Losses at the gene ends were 6 bases for V and 7 bases for J; bases not matched to a gene: 9. The length of the CDR3 is 13 residues. The CDR3 protein is CASSYVGGREQYF. The CDR3 DNA follows: TGTGCCAGCAGTTATGTAGGGGGCCGGGAGCAGTACTTC.